A selection of T cell receptor beta chains follows, all from one sample in a study of T cell responses to AZD1222 COVID-19 vaccine. The assay was immunoSEQ multiplex PCR, and TCRdb's table has in-frame clones only and misses some. This table holds some 180,000 clones, approximately 90% found once. Material: peripheral blood, obtained 28 days after the second AZD1222 dose. The receptors come from an adult who received the AZD1222 COVID-19 vaccine. The CDR3 runs from the conserved cysteine through the conserved F or W. Fields, in order: J gene, clone size, V gene, D gene, CDR3 DNA, CDR3 protein. A D gene is named only where the DNA matches it firmly. Rows may omit the clone size; those that give it use once, few, many or a size class.

>TRBJ1-2|-|TRBV20-1|-
TGCAGTGCTAGAGGGGTTGGTGGCTACACCTTC
CSARGVGGYTF
>TRBJ1-1|-|TRBV19|-
TGTGCCAGTAGTATAGGAGGGACGAACACTGAAGCTTTCTTT
CASSIGGTNTEAFF
>TRBJ2-2|-|TRBV5-6|-
TGTGCCAGCAGCCCCCCGCGCCGTGGGATCACCGGGGAGCTGTTTTTT
CASSPPRRGITGELFF
>TRBJ1-2|-|TRBV6-5|-
TGTGCCAGCAGTTTTCTAGGGACGGATCGCCAGGATGGCTACACCTTC
CASSFLGTDRQDGYTF
>TRBJ2-7|-|TRBV7-6|-
TGTGCCAGCAGCTTATCGACGGGGAGAGACGAGCAGTACTTC
CASSLSTGRDEQYF
>TRBJ2-5|once|TRBV12-2|-
TGTGCAAGTCGCGGTCGGGACCGCGCTTCTCAAGAGACCCAGTACTTC
CASRGRDRASQETQYF
>TRBJ1-6|-|TRBV30|-
TGTGCCTGGAGTGTTTTCCAGTGGGGGAATTCACCCCTCCACTTT
CAWSVFQWGNSPLHF
>TRBJ1-2|-|TRBV24-1|TRBD1
TGTGCCACCAGTGATTCAGGGACAGCCACTAACTATGGCTACACCTTC
CATSDSGTATNYGYTF
>TRBJ1-4|-|TRBV14|-
TGTGCCAGCAGCCCTGGGAAGCTCAATAAAGATGAAAAACTGTTTTTT
CASSPGKLNKDEKLFF
>TRBJ2-2|-|TRBV19|-
TGTGCCAGTACCTTCGGAAGGGGGTCACCAACCGGGGAGCTGTTTTTT
CASTFGRGSPTGELFF
>TRBJ2-3|-|TRBV5-1|TRBD2
TGCGCCAGCTCCGGGTGGGGACTAGCGGGGGATACGCAGTATTTT
CASSGWGLAGDTQYF
>TRBJ2-7|-|TRBV10-3|-
TGTGCCATCAGTGAGTCGGGCGGGGCCTCCTACGAGCAGTACTTC
CAISESGGASYEQYF
>TRBJ1-4|-|TRBV5-4|-
TGTGCCAGCAGCTTGACAGGTGACGATGAAAAACTGTTTTTT
CASSLTGDDEKLFF
>TRBJ2-1|-|TRBV19|-
TGTGCCAGTAGTATTGTAGCGGCGGACCCGGATGAGCAGTTCTTC
CASSIVAADPDEQFF
>TRBJ1-5|once|TRBV6-2/TRBV6-3|TRBD1
TGTGCCAGCAGCTCAGGGGGAGATAGCAATCAGCCCCAGCATTTT
CASSSGGDSNQPQHF
>TRBJ2-3|-|TRBV27|TRBD2
TGTGCCAGCAGTTATTCAAGCGGGGGCGCAGATACGCAGTATTTT
CASSYSSGGADTQYF